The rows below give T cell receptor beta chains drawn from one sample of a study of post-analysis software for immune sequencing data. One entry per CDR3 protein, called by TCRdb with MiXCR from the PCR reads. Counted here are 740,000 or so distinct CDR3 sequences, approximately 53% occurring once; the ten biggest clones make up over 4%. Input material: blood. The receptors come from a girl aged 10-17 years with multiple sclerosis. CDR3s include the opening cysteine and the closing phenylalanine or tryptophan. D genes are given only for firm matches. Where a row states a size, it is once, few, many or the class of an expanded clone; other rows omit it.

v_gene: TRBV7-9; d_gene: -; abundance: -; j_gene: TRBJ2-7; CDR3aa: CASSSRDVEQYF; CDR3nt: TGTGCCAGCAGCTCCAGGGACGTCGAGCAGTACTTC
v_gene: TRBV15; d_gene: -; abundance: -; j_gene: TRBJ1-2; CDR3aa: CATSRDGGSGGYTF; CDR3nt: TGTGCCACCAGCAGAGACGGCGGTTCGGGGGGCTACACCTTC
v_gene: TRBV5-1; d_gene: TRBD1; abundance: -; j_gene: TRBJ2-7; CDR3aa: CASSPGTVEAYEQYF; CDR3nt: TGCGCCAGCAGCCCAGGGACAGTCGAAGCCTACGAGCAGTACTTC
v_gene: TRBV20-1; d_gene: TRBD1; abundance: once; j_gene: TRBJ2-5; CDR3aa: CSAHGQGGQYF; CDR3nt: TGCAGTGCCCACGGACAGGGTGGGCAGTACTTC
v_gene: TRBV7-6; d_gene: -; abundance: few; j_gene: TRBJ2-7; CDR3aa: CASSLASQAFLDEQYF; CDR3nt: TGTGCCAGCAGCTTAGCGTCACAGGCCTTCCTCGACGAGCAGTACTTC
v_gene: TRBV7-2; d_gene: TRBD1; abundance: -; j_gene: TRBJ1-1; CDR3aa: CASSVQGAVNTEAFF; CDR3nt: TGTGCCAGCAGCGTCCAGGGGGCGGTGAACACTGAAGCTTTCTTT
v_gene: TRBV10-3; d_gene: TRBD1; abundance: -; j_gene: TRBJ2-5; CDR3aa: CAISSDRDPQETQYF; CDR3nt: TGTGCCATCAGTTCCGACAGGGACCCTCAAGAGACCCAGTACTTC
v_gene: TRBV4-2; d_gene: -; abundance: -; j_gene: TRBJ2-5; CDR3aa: CASSQATGYQETQYF; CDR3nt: TGTGCCAGCAGCCAAGCGACAGGCTACCAAGAGACCCAGTACTTC
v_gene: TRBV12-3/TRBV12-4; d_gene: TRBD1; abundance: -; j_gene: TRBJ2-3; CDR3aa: CASSPGQRTDTQYF; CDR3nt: TGTGCCAGCAGCCCGGGACAGAGAACAGATACGCAGTATTTT
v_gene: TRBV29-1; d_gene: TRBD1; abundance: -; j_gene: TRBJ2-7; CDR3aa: CSVSRDRYEQYF; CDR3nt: TGCAGCGTGTCCCGGGACAGGTACGAGCAGTACTTC
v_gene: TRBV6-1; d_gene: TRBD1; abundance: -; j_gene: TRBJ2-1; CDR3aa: CASTLQAGQGTPTQRNEQFF; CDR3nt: TGTGCCAGCACCCTTCAAGCGGGACAGGGGACCCCCACACAGCGCAATGAGCAGTTCTTC
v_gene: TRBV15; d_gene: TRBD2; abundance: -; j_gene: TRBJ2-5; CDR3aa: CATSREAVAGETQYF; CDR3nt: TGTGCCACCAGCAGAGAGGCGGTAGCGGGAGAGACCCAGTACTTC
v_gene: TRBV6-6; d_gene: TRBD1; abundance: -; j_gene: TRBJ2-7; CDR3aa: CASSYSRGLGQDYEQYF; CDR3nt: TGTGCCAGCAGTTACTCTCGCGGGTTGGGACAGGACTACGAGCAGTACTTC
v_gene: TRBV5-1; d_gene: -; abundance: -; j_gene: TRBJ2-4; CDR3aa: CASSSGRSNIQYF; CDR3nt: TGCGCCAGCAGCTCCGGCAGGAGTAACATTCAGTACTTC
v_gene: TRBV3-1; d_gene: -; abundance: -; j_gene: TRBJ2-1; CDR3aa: CASSQEKRAPMRTQFF; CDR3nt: TGTGCCAGCAGCCAAGAAAAGAGGGCCCCAATGAGGACCCAGTTCTTC
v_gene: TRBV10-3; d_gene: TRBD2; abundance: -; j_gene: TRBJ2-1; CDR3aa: CAIRGTSGGDEHFF; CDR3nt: TGTGCCATCAGGGGGACTAGCGGGGGCGATGAGCACTTCTTC
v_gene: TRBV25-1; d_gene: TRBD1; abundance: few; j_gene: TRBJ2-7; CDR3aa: CASSRAGTGSYEQYF; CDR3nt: TGTGCCAGCAGTCGGGCCGGGACAGGGTCCTACGAGCAGTACTTC
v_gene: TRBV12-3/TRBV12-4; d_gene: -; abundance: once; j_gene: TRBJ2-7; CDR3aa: CASSPHMAYEQYF; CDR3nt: TGTGCCAGCAGCCCACATATGGCCTACGAGCAGTACTTC
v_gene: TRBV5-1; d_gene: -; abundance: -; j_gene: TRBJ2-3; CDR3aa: CASSPGNTDTQYF; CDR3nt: TGCGCCAGCAGTCCCGGGAACACAGATACGCAGTATTTT
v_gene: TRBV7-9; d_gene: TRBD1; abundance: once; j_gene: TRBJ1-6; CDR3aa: CASSPRPTGDNSPLHF; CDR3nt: TGTGCCAGCAGCCCACGCCCGACAGGGGATAATTCACCCCTCCACTTT
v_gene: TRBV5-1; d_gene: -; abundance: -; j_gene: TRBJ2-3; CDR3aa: CASSRIAGTSTDTQYF; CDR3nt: TGCGCCAGCAGCCGCATTGCTGGGACTAGCACAGATACGCAGTATTTT
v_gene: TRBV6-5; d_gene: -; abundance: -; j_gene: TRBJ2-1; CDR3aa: CASSYDGYNEQFF; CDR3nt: TGTGCCAGCAGTTACGATGGCTACAATGAGCAGTTCTTC
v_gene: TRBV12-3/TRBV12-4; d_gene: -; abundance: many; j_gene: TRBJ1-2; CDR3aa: CASSFSGGWGYTF; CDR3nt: TGTGCCAGCAGCTTCAGCGGAGGATGGGGCTACACCTTC
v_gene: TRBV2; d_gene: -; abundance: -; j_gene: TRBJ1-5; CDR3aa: CASSGGLGDQPQHF; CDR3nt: TGTGCCAGCAGTGGAGGGCTCGGGGACCAGCCCCAGCATTTT
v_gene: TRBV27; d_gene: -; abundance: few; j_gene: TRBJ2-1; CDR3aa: CASTAAISYNEQFF; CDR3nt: TGTGCCAGCACCGCGGCGATCTCCTACAATGAGCAGTTCTTC
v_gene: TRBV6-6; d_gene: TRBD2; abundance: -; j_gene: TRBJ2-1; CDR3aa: CASSPPGTSGKSEQFF; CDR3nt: TGTGCCAGCAGCCCACCAGGGACTAGCGGGAAGTCTGAGCAGTTCTTC
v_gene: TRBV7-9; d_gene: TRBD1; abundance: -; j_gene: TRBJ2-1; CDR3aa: CASSLAQGAVDNEQFF; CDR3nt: TGTGCCAGCAGCTTAGCGCAGGGGGCAGTCGACAATGAGCAGTTCTTC
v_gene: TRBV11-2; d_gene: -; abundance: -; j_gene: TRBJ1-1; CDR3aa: CASEGGLNTEAFF; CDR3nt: TGTGCCAGCGAGGGGGGGTTGAACACTGAAGCTTTCTTT
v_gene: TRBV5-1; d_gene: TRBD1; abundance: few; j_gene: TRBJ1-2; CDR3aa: CASSLDGTVNYGYTF; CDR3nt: TGCGCCAGCAGCTTGGATGGGACAGTAAACTATGGCTACACCTTC
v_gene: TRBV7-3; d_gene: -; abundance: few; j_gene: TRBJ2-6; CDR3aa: CASSSGFSGANVLTF; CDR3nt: TGTGCCAGCAGCTCGGGTTTTTCTGGGGCCAACGTCCTGACTTTC
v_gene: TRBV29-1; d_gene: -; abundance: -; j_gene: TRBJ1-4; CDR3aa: CSGGFEEKLFF; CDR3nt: TGCAGCGGAGGATTCGAGGAAAAACTGTTTTTT
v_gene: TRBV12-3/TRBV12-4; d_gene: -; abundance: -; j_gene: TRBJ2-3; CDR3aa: CASSFGQGVTDTQYF; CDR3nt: TGTGCCAGCAGCTTCGGGCAGGGTGTGACAGATACGCAGTATTTT
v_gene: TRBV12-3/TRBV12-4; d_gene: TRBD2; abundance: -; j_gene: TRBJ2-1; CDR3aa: CASSPTPGLGGNEQFF; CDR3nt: TGTGCCAGCAGCCCTACCCCGGGACTAGGGGGGAATGAGCAGTTCTTC
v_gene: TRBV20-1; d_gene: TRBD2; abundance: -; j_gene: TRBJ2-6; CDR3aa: CSAAGGSGANVLTF; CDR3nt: TGCAGTGCCGCGGGGGGCTCTGGGGCCAACGTCCTGACTTTC
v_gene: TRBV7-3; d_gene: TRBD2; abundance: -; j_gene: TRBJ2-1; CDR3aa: CASSTPGTSGRYEQFF; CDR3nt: TGTGCCAGCAGCACCCCGGGGACTAGCGGGAGATATGAGCAGTTCTTC
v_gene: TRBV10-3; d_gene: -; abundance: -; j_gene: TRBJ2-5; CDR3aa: CASGDIQETQYF; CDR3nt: TGTGCCAGCGGGGACATACAAGAGACCCAGTACTTC
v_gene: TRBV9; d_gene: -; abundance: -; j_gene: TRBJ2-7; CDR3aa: CASSGPTPSYEQYF; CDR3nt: TGTGCCAGCAGCGGACCCACCCCTTCCTACGAGCAGTACTTC
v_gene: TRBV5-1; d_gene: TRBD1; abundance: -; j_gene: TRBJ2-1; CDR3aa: CASRQEPGTAFYNEQFF; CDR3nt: TGCGCCAGCAGACAAGAACCCGGGACAGCTTTCTACAATGAGCAGTTCTTC
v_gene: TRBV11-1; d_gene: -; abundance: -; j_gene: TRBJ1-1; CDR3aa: CASSFRTAEAFF; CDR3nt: TGTGCCAGCAGCTTTCGGACGGCTGAAGCTTTCTTT
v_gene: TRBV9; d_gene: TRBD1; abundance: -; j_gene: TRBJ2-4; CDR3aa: CASSVTGQQYF; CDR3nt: TGTGCCAGCAGCGTAACGGGACAGCAGTACTTC
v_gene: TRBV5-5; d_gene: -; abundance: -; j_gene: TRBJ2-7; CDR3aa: CANSLVGQSSYEQYF; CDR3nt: TGTGCCAACAGCTTGGTAGGACAGAGCTCCTACGAGCAGTACTTC
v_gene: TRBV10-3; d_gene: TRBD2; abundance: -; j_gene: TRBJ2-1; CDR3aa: CATQSRREGGEQFF; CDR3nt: TGTGCCACCCAGTCCCGGCGGGAGGGCGGTGAGCAGTTCTTC
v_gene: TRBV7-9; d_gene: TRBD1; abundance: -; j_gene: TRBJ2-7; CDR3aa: CASSQNRGQGTYEQYF; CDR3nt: TGTGCCAGCAGCCAAAACAGGGGACAGGGGACCTACGAGCAGTACTTC
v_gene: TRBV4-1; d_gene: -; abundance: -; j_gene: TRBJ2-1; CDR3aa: CASSQPRVAANEQFF; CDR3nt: TGCGCCAGCAGCCAACCCCGTGTAGCGGCCAATGAGCAGTTCTTC
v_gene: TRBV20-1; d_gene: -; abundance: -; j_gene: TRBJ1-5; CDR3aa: CSARDTWEEQPQHF; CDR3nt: TGCAGTGCTAGAGATACTTGGGAGGAACAGCCCCAGCATTTT
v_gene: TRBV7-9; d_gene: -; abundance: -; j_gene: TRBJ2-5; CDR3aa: CASSSSLGTQYF; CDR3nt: TGTGCCAGCAGCTCCTCCCTTGGGACCCAGTACTTC
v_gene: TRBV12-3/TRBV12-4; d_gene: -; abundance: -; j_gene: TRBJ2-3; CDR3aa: CASSLDSGVSTDAQYF; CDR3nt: TGTGCCAGCAGTTTGGATAGCGGAGTGAGCACAGATGCGCAGTATTTT